Presented here are 25 T cell receptor beta chains from one specimen sequenced in a study of cytomegalovirus exposure and HLA in healthy donors. Vbeta (60) and Jbeta (13) primers were used in the PCR. The protocol was immunoSEQ multiplex PCR, while the TCRdb copy is restricted to in-frame clones and leaves out a portion. The repertoire has about 37,000 clones, 70% to 85% of them found once; the top ten carry roughly 10%. Material for sequencing was PBMCs. The source of these receptors is a young woman in good health and CMV-seropositive.

J is TRBJ2-5 and V is TRBV21-1; the table's D gene call, TRBD1, was not cross checked with the DNA. TRBV21-1 represents a pseudogene. This CDR3 is built from 14 residues. This CDR3 is CASSAWTAKETQYF. The CDR3 DNA sequence: TGTGCCAGCAGCGCCTGGACAGCAAAAGAGACCCAGTACTTC.

The genes are TRBV19 and TRBJ2-1; a possible D gene is TRBD2 (6 bases). V gave up 3 bases and J gave up 2 bases, with 11 bases separating them. Germline lookup yields CDR1 LNHDA and CDR2 SQIVND (reference sequence). The CDR3 consists of 15 residues. CDR3 sequence (DNA): TGTGCCAGTAGTATTGTTGCGGGGCCCTACAATGAGCAGTTCTTC. It yields the protein CASSIVAGPYNEQFF.

This clone was seen a handful of times. This rearrangement joins TRBV7-2 to TRBJ2-1; 10 nucleotides agree with TRBD2. The germline V gene encodes CDR1 SGHTA and CDR2 FQGNSA. Trimming removed 1 base from V and 10 bases from J; junction bases left unmatched: 7. This CDR3 comprises 15 residues. CDR3 amino acids: CASSLVAGGRGEQFF. CDR3 DNA sequence: TGTGCCAGCAGCTTAGTAGCGGGGGGCCGGGGCGAGCAGTTCTTC.

The J gene is TRBJ2-2, the V gene TRBV4-3; TRBD1 might be the D (5 bases). The CDR3 loop spans 15 amino acids. V was shortened by 0 bases and J by 1 base, with 6 bases between the two germline ends. Germline V gene data show CDR1 as LGHNA and CDR2 as YSLEER. CDR3 bases: TGCGCCAGCAGCCAAGATCAGGGGAACACCGGGGAGCTGTTTTTT. This sequence encodes CASSQDQGNTGELFF.

V usage is TRBV19 and J usage is TRBJ2-7; D call uncertain. Germline loops: CDR1 LNHDA, CDR2 SQIVND (reference sequence). Trimming removed 3 bases at V and 2 bases at J, with 2 bases between. CDR3 length equals 11 residues. This CDR3 is CASSITYEQYF. The CDR3 coding sequence is TGTGCCAGTAGTATCACCTACGAGCAGTACTTC.

This clone was picked up a small number of times. At one end, the junction sequence differs from germline, possibly due to a read error. V usage is TRBV6-1 and J usage is TRBJ2-4; possibly TRBD2 for D (5 bases). This CDR3 is 12 amino acids long. Germline V lookup: CDR1 MNHNS, CDR2 SASEGT. CDR3 amino acids: CASSLTPSEANF. The CDR3 DNA follows: TGTGCCAGCAGTCTGACACCCTCGGAGGCAAACTTC.

The chain carries TRBV5-4 and TRBJ2-1; tentative D call: TRBD2 (5 bases). Germline assignment: CDR1 SGHNT and CDR2 YYREEE (reference sequence). The CDR3 extends over 15 amino acids. The V end was cut by 0 bases, the J end by 2 bases, with 9 bases between. In DNA form, the CDR3 reads TGTGCCAGCAGCTTGGCCCGGGGTCCCTACAATGAGCAGTTCTTC. As protein: CASSLARGPYNEQFF.

This clone was recorded once. The rearrangement uses TRBV19 and TRBJ2-5, with D maybe TRBD1 (6 bases). CDR1 and CDR2 (germline): LNHDA, SQIVND (reference sequence). This CDR3 contains 13 residues. The germline V and J ends were trimmed by 3 bases and 5 bases, with 10 bases remaining between them. The CDR3 protein is CASSMWGPETQYF. Here the CDR3 DNA reads TGTGCCAGTAGTATGTGGGGGCCGGAGACCCAGTACTTC. Full variable domain (rest looked up from reference TRBV19 and TRBJ2-5): DGGITQSPKYLFRKEGQNVTLSCEQNLNHDAMYWYRQDPGQGLRLIYYSQIVNDFQKGDIAEGYSVSREKKESFPLTVTSAQKNPTAFYLCASSMWGPETQYFGPGTRLLVL.

The chain combines TRBV30 with TRBJ1-2; 8 bases map to TRBD1. The CDR3 sequence is 13 residues long. CDR1 and CDR2 (germline): GTSNPN, SVGIG (reference sequence). The junction had 6 bases not matched to a gene; V was cut back by 3 bases and J by 6 bases. The CDR3 DNA reads as TGTGCCTGGAGGCCCAGGGGGCCCAATGGCTACACCTTC. This codes for CAWRPRGPNGYTF.

As to this clone: Within the sample, other DNA sequences also encode this same CDR3. The CDR3, as DNA: TGTGCCAGTAAGGACAGGGACTATGGCTACACCTTC. Amino acids: CASKDRDYGYTF. This sequence joins TRBV19 and TRBJ1-2; 8 positions agree with TRBD1. Germline lookup yields CDR1 LNHDA and CDR2 SQIVND (reference sequence). CDR3 length equals 12 residues. With V trimmed by 7 bases and J by 3 bases, 1 base remained unmatched.

The chain carries TRBV7-2 and TRBJ2-2, with 9 bases fitting TRBD1. Looked up from germline, CDR1 is SGHTA and CDR2 is FQGNSA. Trimming at V came to 6 bases and at J to 4 bases, leaving 6 bases not matched to a gene. The CDR3 is made up of 15 amino acids. The CDR3 loop is CASRSGTGFTGELFF. The CDR3 bases are TGTGCCAGCAGATCCGGGACAGGGTTCACCGGGGAGCTGTTTTTT.

This clone was counted between two and nine times. The V gene is TRBV15, the J gene TRBJ2-7; D might be TRBD1 (6 bases). Trimming took 0 bases from V and 4 from J, leaving 16 bases between them. This CDR3 region has 16 residues. Germline loops: CDR1 LNHNV, CDR2 YYDKDF (reference sequence). The CDR3 DNA reads TGTGCCACCAGCAGAGATCCTGGGACAATCCCTTACGAGCAGTACTTC. This sequence encodes CATSRDPGTIPYEQYF. Full variable domain (rest looked up from reference TRBV15 and TRBJ2-7): DAMVIQNPRYQVTQFGKPVTLSCSQTLNHNVMYWYQQKSSQAPKLLFHYYDKDFNNEADTPDNFQSRRPNTSFCFLDIRSPGLGDTAMYLCATSRDPGTIPYEQYFGPGTRLTVT.

This clone was seen a handful of times. The gene calls are TRBV5-1 and TRBJ2-3, with 13 bases lining up with TRBD2. The CDR3 has 17 amino acids. From germline, CDR1 is SGHRS and CDR2 YFSETQ. The V gene end was trimmed by 4 bases and the J gene end by 1 base; junction bases not matched to a gene: 6. The CDR3 spells CASSQGLAGLRTDTQYF. The CDR3 DNA follows: TGCGCCAGCAGCCAGGGACTAGCGGGGCTCCGCACAGATACGCAGTATTTT.

This chain connects TRBV4-1 to TRBJ1-4; D perhaps matches TRBD1 (5 bases). With 1 base removed from V and 3 bases from J, the gap between germline ends came to 15 bases. Germline V gene sequence: CDR1 MGHRA, CDR2 YSYEKL. The CDR3 totals 17 residues. CDR3 nucleotide sequence: TGCGCCAGCAGCCAAGGGGGCAGGAGGGGCTCTAATGAAAAACTGTTTTTT. Translating gives CASSQGGRRGSNEKLFF.

The V and J genes are TRBV4-2 and TRBJ1-1; 8 bases are shared with TRBD1. After removal of 4 bases from V and 1 base from J, the junction contained 8 bases not matched to a gene. The CDR3 spans 16 residues. Germline CDR1 LGHNA, CDR2 YNFKEQ. CDR3 nucleotides: TGTGCCAGCAGCCGCGGACAGGGCGTAAGGAACACTGAAGCTTTCTTT. Its translation: CASSRGQGVRNTEAFF.

J is TRBJ1-1 and V is TRBV19; TRBD1 might be the D (6 bases). CDR1 is LNHDA and CDR2 is SQIVND in the germline V gene (reference sequence). CDR3 length: 14 residues. The V gene lost 6 bases and the J gene lost 1 base, with 12 bases spanning the gap. This CDR3 is CASRLHRENTEAFF. The CDR3 DNA reads as TGTGCCAGTAGGCTCCACAGGGAGAACACTGAAGCTTTCTTT.

The rearrangement links TRBV4-2 to TRBJ2-1; TRBD2 matches 8 bases. The CDR3 has 18 residues. The germline CDR1 and CDR2 sequences are LGHNA and YNFKEQ. The trim removed 1 base at V and 0 bases at J, leaving 8 bases unmatched. CDR3 residues: CASSQGAGGPSSYNEQFF. In nucleotides, the CDR3 is TGTGCCAGCAGCCAAGGTGCGGGGGGACCTAGCTCCTACAATGAGCAGTTCTTC.

In this sample, this clone turned up once. A junction end diverges from the germline sequence, so it may reflect a read error. V usage is TRBV7-7 and J usage is TRBJ2-1; D perhaps matches TRBD2 (6 bases). Germline CDR1 SSHAT, CDR2 FNYEAQ (reference sequence). The CDR3 totals 19 residues. The CDR3 DNA sequence: TGTGCTAGCAGCTTAGAAGCGGGTTGGAGGAGCGGCTTCTACAATGAGCAGTTCTTC. Its translation: CASSLEAGWRSGFYNEQFF. Together with reference TRBV7-7 and TRBJ2-1, the CDR3 gives the full variable domain: GAGVSQSPRYKVTKRGQDVTLRCDPISSHATLYWYQQALGQGPEFLTYFNYEAQPDKSGLPSDRFSAERPEGSISTLTIQRTEQRDSAMYRCASSLEAGWRSGFYNEQFFGPGTRLTVL.

This chain links TRBV10-3 with TRBJ1-2; a possible D gene is TRBD1 (6 bases). The germline V gene has CDR1 ENHRY and CDR2 SYGVKD. This CDR3 has 15 residues. Deletions cut 4 bases from V and 3 bases from J, with 15 bases between. The CDR3 protein is CAISGQQGGDYGYTF. The CDR3 nucleotides are TGTGCCATCAGTGGCCAACAGGGTGGCGACTATGGCTACACCTTC.

This chain uses TRBV7-2 with TRBJ2-1; 14 bases map to TRBD2. Losses at the gene ends were 4 bases for V and 7 bases for J; bases not matched to a gene: 3. Germline CDR1 and CDR2: SGHTA and FQGNSA. This CDR3 region has 15 residues. The CDR3 region is CASSYGLAGGNEQFF. For the CDR3, the DNA is TGTGCCAGCAGCTACGGACTAGCGGGAGGAAATGAGCAGTTCTTC.

The rearrangement links TRBV9 to TRBJ2-6, with D perhaps TRBD1 (5 bases). The CDR3 sequence is 16 residues long. Trimming cost V 5 bases and J 0 bases, with 12 bases left between them. Germline-derived CDR1 and CDR2 are SGDLS and YYNGEE. This CDR3 is CASRGRQSSGANVLTF. CDR3 coding DNA: TGTGCCAGCAGAGGTAGACAGAGCTCTGGGGCCAACGTCCTGACTTTC. The full variable domain, in which reference TRBV9 and TRBJ2-6 provide the parts outside the CDR3, is DSGVTQTPKHLITATGQRVTLRCSPRSGDLSVYWYQQSLDQGLQFLIQYYNGEERAKGNILERFSAQQFPDLHSELNLSSLELGDSALYFCASRGRQSSGANVLTFGAGSRLTVL.

The chain couples TRBV5-1 to TRBJ2-1; tentatively, D is TRBD2 (5 bases). Trimming took off 6 bases at V and 0 bases at J, with 13 bases between the two ends. CDR1 SGHRS and CDR2 YFSETQ come from the germline V gene. The CDR3 is 15 amino acids. The CDR3 bases are TGCGCCAGCAACCGAGGGTATGGCTCCTACAATGAGCAGTTCTTC. The encoded protein is CASNRGYGSYNEQFF.

The chain uses TRBV5-8 and TRBJ1-1; 10 positions match TRBD1. The CDR3 has 13 residues. Germline trimming cut 5 bases from V and 12 bases from J; bases unmatched to any gene: 10. Looked up from germline, CDR1 is SGHTS and CDR2 is YDEGEE. The CDR3 loop is CASSLRQGAMSFF. CDR3 nucleotides: TGTGCCAGCAGTCTGCGACAGGGGGCTATGTCTTTCTTT.

The chain links TRBV27 to TRBJ2-7; D not resolved. The germline V and J ends were trimmed by 5 bases and 4 bases, with 12 bases remaining between them. Germline values: CDR1 MNHEY, CDR2 SMNVEV (reference sequence). This CDR3 comprises 13 residues. The CDR3 loop is CASSPKTRYEQYF. The CDR3 DNA reads TGTGCCAGCAGTCCCAAGACACGGTACGAGCAGTACTTC.

The CDR3 region is CASKLSGGPHEQYF. CDR3 bases: TGTGCCAGCAAGCTCTCGGGAGGGCCCCACGAGCAGTACTTC. The chain uses TRBV27 and TRBJ2-7, with 8 nucleotides matching TRBD2. The CDR3 is 14 amino acids. Germline CDR1 and CDR2: MNHEY and SMNVEV (reference sequence). Trimming took 7 bases from V and 5 from J; bases not matched to a gene: 10.